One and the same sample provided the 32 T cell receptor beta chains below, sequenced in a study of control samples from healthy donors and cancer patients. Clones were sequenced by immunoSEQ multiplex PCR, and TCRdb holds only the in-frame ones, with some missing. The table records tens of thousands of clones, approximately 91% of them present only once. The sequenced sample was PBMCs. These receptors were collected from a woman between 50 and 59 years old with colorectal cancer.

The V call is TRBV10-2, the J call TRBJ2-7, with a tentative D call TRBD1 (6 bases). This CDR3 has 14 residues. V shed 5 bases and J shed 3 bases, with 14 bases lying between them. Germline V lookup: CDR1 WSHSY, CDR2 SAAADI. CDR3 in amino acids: CASSQTTGIYEQYV. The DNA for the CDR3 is TGCGCCAGCAGTCAGACGACAGGTATCTACGAGCAGTACGTC.

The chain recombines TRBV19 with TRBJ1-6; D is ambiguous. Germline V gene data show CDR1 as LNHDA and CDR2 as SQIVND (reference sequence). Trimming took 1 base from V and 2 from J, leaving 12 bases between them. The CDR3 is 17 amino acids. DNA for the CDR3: TGTGCCAGTAGTATAGGGGCGGGCAGCCCCTATAATTCACCCCTCCACTTT. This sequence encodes CASSIGAGSPYNSPLHF.

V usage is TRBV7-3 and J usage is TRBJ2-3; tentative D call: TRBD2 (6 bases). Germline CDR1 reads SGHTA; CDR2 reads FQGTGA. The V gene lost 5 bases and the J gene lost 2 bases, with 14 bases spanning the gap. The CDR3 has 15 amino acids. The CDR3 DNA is TGTGCCAGCAGCACCCACGGGGGTGTCACAGATACGCAGTATTTT. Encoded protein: CASSTHGGVTDTQYF.

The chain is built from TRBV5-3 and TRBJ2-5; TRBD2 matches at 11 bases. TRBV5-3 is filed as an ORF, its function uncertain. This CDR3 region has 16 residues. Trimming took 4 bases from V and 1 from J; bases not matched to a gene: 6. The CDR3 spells CARSLPSGGPQETQYF. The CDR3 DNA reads TGTGCCAGAAGCCTCCCTAGCGGGGGGCCCCAAGAGACCCAGTACTTC.

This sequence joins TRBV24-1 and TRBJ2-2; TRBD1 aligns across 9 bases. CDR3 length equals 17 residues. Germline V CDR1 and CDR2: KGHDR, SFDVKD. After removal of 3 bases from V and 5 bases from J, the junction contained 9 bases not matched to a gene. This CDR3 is CATSDADRGGWTGELFF. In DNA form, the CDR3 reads TGTGCCACCAGTGATGCGGACAGGGGAGGTTGGACCGGGGAGCTGTTTTTT.

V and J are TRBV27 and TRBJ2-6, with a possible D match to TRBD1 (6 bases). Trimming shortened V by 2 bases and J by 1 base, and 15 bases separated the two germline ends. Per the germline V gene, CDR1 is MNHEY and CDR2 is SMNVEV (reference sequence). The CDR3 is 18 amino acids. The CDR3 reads CASSLRRTVGSGANVLTF. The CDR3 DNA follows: TGTGCCAGCAGTTTAAGGAGGACAGTAGGTTCTGGGGCCAACGTCCTGACTTTC.

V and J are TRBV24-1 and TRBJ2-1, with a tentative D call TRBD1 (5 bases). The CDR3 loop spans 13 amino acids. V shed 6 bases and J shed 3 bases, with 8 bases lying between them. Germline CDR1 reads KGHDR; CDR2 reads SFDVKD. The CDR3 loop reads CATSQDNYNEQFF. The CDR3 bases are TGTGCCACCAGTCAGGACAACTACAATGAGCAGTTCTTC.

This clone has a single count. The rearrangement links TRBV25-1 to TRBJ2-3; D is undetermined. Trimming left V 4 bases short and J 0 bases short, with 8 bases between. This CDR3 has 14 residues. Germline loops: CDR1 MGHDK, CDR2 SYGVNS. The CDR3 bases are TGTGCCAGCAGTGCCCCCATTAGCACAGATACGCAGTATTTT. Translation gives CASSAPISTDTQYF.

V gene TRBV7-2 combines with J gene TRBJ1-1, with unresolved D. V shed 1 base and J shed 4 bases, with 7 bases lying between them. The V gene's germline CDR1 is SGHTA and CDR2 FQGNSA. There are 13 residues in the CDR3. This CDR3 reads CASSLGPATEAFF. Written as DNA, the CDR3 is TGTGCCAGCAGCTTAGGACCGGCCACTGAAGCTTTCTTT.

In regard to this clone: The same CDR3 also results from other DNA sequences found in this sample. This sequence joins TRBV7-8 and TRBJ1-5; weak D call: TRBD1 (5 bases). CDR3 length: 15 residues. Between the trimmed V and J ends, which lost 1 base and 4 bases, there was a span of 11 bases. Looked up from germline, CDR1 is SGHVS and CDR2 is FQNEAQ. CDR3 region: CASSLGQGFNQPQHF. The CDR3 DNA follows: TGTGCCAGCAGCTTAGGGCAGGGATTTAATCAGCCCCAGCATTTT.

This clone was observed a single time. For the CDR3, the DNA is TGTGCCAGCGAGGCGCCCTTAGGGAGGGCGGATCAGCCCCAGCATTTT. Protein: CASEAPLGRADQPQHF. J is TRBJ1-5 and V is TRBV28, with D hard to call. This CDR3 comprises 16 residues. Germline V gives CDR1 MDHEN, CDR2 SYDVKM. Trimming shortened V by 8 bases and J by 5 bases, and 22 bases separated the two germline ends.

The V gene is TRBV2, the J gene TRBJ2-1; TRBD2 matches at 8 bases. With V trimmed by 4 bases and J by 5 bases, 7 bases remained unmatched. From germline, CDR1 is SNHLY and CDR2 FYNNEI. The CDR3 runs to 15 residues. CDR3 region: CASSVRRGEHNEQFF. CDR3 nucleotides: TGTGCCAGCAGTGTACGGCGGGGGGAACACAATGAGCAGTTCTTC.

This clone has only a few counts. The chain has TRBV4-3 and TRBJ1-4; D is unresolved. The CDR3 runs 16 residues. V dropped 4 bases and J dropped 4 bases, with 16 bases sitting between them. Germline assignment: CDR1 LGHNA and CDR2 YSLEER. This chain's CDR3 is CASSLGSGGDNEKLFF. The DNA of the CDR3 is TGCGCCAGCAGCCTTGGGTCGGGAGGTGATAATGAAAAACTGTTTTTT.

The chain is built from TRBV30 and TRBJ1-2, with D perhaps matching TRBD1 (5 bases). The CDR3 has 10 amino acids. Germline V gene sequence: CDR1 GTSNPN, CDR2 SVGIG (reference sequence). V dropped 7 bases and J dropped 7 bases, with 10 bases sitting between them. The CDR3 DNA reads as TGTGCCTCCCGGGGGAGTGGCTACACCTTC. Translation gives CASRGSGYTF.

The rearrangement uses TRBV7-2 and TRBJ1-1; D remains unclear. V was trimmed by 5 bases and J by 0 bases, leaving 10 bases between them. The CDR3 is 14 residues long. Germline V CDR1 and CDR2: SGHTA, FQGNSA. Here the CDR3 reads CASSAWTLNTEAFF. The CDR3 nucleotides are TGTGCCAGCAGCGCTTGGACGCTGAACACTGAAGCTTTCTTT. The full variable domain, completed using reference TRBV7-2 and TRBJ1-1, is GAGVSQSPSNKVTEKGKDVELRCDPISGHTALYWYRQSLGQGLEFLIYFQGNSAPDKSGLPSDRFSAERTGGSVSTLTIQRTQQEDSAVYLCASSAWTLNTEAFFGQGTRLTVV.

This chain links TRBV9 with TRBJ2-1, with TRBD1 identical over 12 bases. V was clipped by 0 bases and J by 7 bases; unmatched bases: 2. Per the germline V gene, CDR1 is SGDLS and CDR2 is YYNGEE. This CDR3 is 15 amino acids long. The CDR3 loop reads CASSVEGQGANEQFF. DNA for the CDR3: TGTGCCAGCAGCGTAGAGGGACAGGGGGCGAATGAGCAGTTCTTC.

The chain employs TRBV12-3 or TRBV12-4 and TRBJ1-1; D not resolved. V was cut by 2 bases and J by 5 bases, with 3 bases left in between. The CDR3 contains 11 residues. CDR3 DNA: TGTGCCAGCAGTTTAAGTACTGAAGCTTTCTTT. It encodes CASSLSTEAFF.

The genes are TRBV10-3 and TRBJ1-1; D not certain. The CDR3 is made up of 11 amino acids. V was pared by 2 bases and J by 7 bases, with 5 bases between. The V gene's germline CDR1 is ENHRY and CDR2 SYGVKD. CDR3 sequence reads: CAISEGDEAFF. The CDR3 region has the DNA TGTGCCATCAGTGAGGGGGATGAAGCTTTCTTT.

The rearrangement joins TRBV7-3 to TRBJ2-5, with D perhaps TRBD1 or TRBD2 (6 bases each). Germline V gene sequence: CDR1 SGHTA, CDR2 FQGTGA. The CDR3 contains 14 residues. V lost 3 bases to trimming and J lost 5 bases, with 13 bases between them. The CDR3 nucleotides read TGTGCCAGCAGCTTCGGGGGCAGGACGGAGACCCAGTACTTC. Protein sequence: CASSFGGRTETQYF.

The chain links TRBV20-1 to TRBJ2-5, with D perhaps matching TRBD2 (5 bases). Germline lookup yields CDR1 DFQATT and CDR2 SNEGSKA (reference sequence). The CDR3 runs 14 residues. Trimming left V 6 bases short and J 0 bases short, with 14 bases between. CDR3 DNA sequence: TGCAGTGCCAGTACCGGCGGGTACCAAGAGACCCAGTACTTC. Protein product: CSASTGGYQETQYF.

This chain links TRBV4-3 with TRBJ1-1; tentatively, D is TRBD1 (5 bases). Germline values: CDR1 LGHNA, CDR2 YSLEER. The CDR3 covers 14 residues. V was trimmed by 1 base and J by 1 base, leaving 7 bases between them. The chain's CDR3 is CASSQVGGNTEAFF. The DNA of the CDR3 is TGCGCCAGCAGCCAAGTCGGGGGGAACACTGAAGCTTTCTTT.

In DNA form, the CDR3 reads TGTGCCAGCAGCAAACAGGGACAGGGTAACCAGCCCCAGCATTTT. This codes for CASSKQGQGNQPQHF. The genes are TRBV6-2 or TRBV6-3 and TRBJ1-5, with 9 bases matching TRBD1. CDR1 MNHEY and CDR2 SVGEGT come from the germline V gene. With V trimmed by 6 bases and J by 7 bases, 10 bases remained unmatched. The CDR3 consists of 15 residues.

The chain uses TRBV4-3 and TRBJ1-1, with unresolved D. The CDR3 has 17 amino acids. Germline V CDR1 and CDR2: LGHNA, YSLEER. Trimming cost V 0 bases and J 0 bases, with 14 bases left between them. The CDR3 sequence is CASSQDSPSQMNTEAFF. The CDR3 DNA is TGCGCCAGCAGCCAAGATTCCCCTTCTCAGATGAACACTGAAGCTTTCTTT.

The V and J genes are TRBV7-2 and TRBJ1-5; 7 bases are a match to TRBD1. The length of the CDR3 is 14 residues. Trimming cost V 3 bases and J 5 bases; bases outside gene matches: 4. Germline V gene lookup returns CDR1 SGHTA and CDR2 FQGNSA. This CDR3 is CASSFSRGDQPQHF. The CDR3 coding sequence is TGTGCCAGCAGCTTTAGCAGGGGGGATCAGCCCCAGCATTTT.

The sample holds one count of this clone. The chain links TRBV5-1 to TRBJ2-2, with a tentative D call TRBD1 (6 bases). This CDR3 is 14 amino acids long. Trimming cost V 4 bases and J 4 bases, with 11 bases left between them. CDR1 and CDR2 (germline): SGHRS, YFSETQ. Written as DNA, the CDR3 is TGCGCCAGCAGCCCGACAGGAGCCACCGGGGAGCTGTTTTTT. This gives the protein CASSPTGATGELFF.

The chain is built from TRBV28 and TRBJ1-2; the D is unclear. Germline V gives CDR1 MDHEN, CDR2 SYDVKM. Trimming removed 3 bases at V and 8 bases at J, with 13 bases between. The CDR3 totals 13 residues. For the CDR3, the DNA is TGTGCCAGCAGTTTTCCCCCACGTCGCGGCTACACCTTC. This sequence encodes CASSFPPRRGYTF.

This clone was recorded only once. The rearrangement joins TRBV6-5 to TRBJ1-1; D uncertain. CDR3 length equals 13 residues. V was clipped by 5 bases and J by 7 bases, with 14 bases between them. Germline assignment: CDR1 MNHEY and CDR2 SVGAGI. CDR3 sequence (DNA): TGTGCCAGCAGTAACCCCGCCGGGCTTGAAGCTTTCTTT. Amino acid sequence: CASSNPAGLEAFF.

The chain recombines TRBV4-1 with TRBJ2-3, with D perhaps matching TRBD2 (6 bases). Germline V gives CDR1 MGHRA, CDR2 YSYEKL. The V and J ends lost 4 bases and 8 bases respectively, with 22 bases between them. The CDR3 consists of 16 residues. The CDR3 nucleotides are TGCGCCAGCAGCCGAGACCGGGACTTTAACCGGGGTACGCAGTATTTT. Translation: CASSRDRDFNRGTQYF.

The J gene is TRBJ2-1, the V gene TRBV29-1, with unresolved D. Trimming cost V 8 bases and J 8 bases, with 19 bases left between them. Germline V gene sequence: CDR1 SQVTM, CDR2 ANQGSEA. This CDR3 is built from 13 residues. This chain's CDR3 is CSLDPYLDDEQFF. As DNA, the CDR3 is TGCAGCCTGGACCCTTACCTCGACGATGAGCAGTTCTTC.

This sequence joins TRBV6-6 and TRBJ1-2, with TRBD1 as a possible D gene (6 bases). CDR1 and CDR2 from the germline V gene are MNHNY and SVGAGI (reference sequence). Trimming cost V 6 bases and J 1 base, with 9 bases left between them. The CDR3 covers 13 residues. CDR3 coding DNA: TGTGCCAGCAGGGAGGGGGGTAACTATGGCTACACCTTC. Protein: CASREGGNYGYTF.

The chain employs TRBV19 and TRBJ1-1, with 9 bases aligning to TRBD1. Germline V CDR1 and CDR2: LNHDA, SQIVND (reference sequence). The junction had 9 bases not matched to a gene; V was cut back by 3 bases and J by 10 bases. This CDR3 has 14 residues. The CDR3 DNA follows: TGTGCCAGTAGTATGTCCGGACAGGGGAGATTAGCTTTCTTT. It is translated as CASSMSGQGRLAFF.

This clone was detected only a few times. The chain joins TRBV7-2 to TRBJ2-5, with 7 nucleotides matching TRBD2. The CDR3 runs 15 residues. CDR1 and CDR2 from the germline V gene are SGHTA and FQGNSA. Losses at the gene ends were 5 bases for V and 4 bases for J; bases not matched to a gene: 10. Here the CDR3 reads CASSRGGEGGETQYF. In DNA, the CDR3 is TGTGCCAGCAGCCGTGGGGGGGAAGGCGGAGAGACCCAGTACTTC.